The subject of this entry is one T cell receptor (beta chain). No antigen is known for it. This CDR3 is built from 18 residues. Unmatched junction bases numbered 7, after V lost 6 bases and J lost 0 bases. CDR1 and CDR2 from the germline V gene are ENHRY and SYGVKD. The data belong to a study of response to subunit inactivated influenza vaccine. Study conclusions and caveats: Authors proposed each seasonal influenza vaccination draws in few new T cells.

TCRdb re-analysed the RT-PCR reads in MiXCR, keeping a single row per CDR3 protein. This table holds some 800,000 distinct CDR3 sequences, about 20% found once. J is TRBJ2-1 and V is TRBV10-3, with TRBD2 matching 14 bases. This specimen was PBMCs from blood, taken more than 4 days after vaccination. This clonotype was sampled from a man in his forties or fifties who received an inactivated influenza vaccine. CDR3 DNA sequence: TGTGCCATCAGAACGGGACTAGCGGGAGTTGGCTCCTACAATGAGCAGTTCTTC. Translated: CAIRTGLAGVGSYNEQFF.